This is a list of T cell receptor beta chains from one sample in a study of shared clonotypes between healthy human individuals. The method was immunoSEQ multiplex PCR; TCRdb's version includes in-frame clones alone and lacks a portion of them. Of 550,000 to 750,000 clones listed, about 95% are singletons. Sequences were obtained from naive CD8+ T cells sorted from blood. The receptors stem from a woman in her twenties or thirties in good health. CDR3s include the opening cysteine and the closing phenylalanine or tryptophan. D genes are given only for firm matches. Clone sizes are given selectively: once, few, many, or a class where the clone is expanded.

>TRBJ2-3|TRBV15|TRBD2|19|.
CATSREGSGSPGGTDTQYF
TGTGCCACCAGCAGAGAGGGTAGCGGGAGTCCGGGTGGCACAGATACGCAGTATTTT
>TRBJ2-7|TRBV5-4|.|11|.
CASSSVDEQYF
TGTGCCAGCAGCTCCGTAGACGAGCAGTACTTC
>TRBJ1-1|TRBV7-6|TRBD1|15|.
CASSLAVTGWPEAFF
TGTGCCAGCAGCTTAGCAGTGACAGGGTGGCCAGAAGCTTTCTTT
>TRBJ2-5|TRBV7-8|TRBD1|12|.
CASSWDRETQYF
TGTGCCAGCAGCTGGGACAGAGAGACCCAGTACTTC
>TRBJ2-1|TRBV6-1|.|13|.
CASRPLSNNEQFF
TGTGCCAGCAGACCCCTCTCTAACAATGAGCAGTTCTTC
>TRBJ2-3|TRBV27|.|11|.
CASSLFDTQYF
TGTGCCAGCAGTTTGTTCGATACGCAGTATTTT
>TRBJ2-7|TRBV5-1|.|14|once
CASSLVWSPYEQYF
TGCGCCAGCAGCTTGGTGTGGTCCCCTTACGAGCAGTACTTC
>TRBJ2-5|TRBV11-2|TRBD2|16|.
CASGGGWEGRQETQYF
TGTGCCAGCGGCGGAGGTTGGGAGGGCCGCCAAGAGACCCAGTACTTC
>TRBJ1-1|TRBV7-9|.|12|.
CASTPGGTEAFF
TGTGCCAGCACCCCGGGGGGGACTGAAGCTTTCTTT
>TRBJ2-7|TRBV27|.|14|.
CASTKSGRSYEQYF
TGTGCCAGCACAAAGTCAGGCCGCTCCTACGAGCAGTACTTC
>TRBJ2-7|TRBV27|TRBD2|16|.
CASSLHQREGYYEQYF
TGTGCCAGCAGTTTACACCAGCGGGAGGGATACTACGAGCAGTACTTC
>TRBJ2-7|TRBV29-1|.|12|.
CSVGVSYYEQYF
TGCAGCGTTGGGGTCAGTTACTACGAGCAGTACTTC
>TRBJ2-5|TRBV29-1|TRBD2|15|once
CSVEYAGGLQETQYF
TGCAGCGTTGAGTATGCGGGAGGGCTGCAAGAGACCCAGTACTTC
>TRBJ2-3|TRBV27|.|15|once
CASSLSPRSTDTQYF
TGTGCCAGCAGTTTATCCCCCAGGTCCACAGATACGCAGTATTTT
>TRBJ1-4|TRBV28|TRBD1|20|.
CASSFSLDRQGIATNEKLFF
TGTGCCAGCAGTTTTTCCTTGGACAGGCAAGGTATCGCAACTAATGAAAAACTGTTTTTT
>TRBJ2-1|TRBV14|.|15|.
CASSQGTGANNEQFF
TGTGCCAGCAGCCAAGGAACCGGGGCTAACAATGAGCAGTTCTTC
>TRBJ2-7|TRBV6-5|.|13|.
CASSLQGTYEQYF
TGTGCCAGTTCATTACAGGGTACCTACGAGCAGTACTTC
>TRBJ2-7|TRBV27|TRBD1|16|.
CASTLLKGQGPREQYF
TGTGCCAGCACCCTTTTAAAGGGACAGGGGCCTCGGGAGCAGTACTTC
>TRBJ2-7|TRBV5-4|.|11|.
CASSIDYEQYF
TGTGCCAGCAGCATCGATTACGAGCAGTACTTC
>TRBJ2-2|TRBV11-2|.|12|.
CASSVYTGELFF
TGTGCCAGCAGCGTTTACACCGGGGAGCTGTTTTTT
>TRBJ2-7|TRBV27|TRBD2|15|.
CASSSGTSGSYEQYF
TGTGCCAGCAGTTCAGGGACTAGCGGTTCCTACGAGCAGTACTTC
>TRBJ1-5|TRBV6-5|TRBD1|14|.
CASSFGQEVQPQHF
TGTGCCAGCAGTTTCGGACAGGAGGTTCAGCCCCAGCATTTT
>TRBJ2-2|TRBV27|.|15|.
CASSLSAGSAGELFF
TGTGCCAGCAGTTTATCGGCAGGGAGTGCCGGGGAGCTGTTTTTT
>TRBJ2-2|TRBV4-1|TRBD2|18|.
CASSPIQLTGTRTGELFF
TGCGCCAGCAGCCCTATACAACTGACCGGGACTAGGACCGGGGAGCTGTTTTTT
>TRBJ2-7|TRBV28|TRBD2|16|.
CASSGLAGDSSYEQYF
TGTGCCAGCAGCGGACTAGCGGGAGACTCGTCCTACGAGCAGTACTTC
>TRBJ2-3|TRBV5-6|.|12|.
CASSLSTDTQYF
TGTGCCAGCAGCTTATCCACAGATACGCAGTATTTT
>TRBJ1-1|TRBV5-1|.|13|.
CASSLAGAGQAFF
TGCGCCAGCAGCTTGGCCGGGGCAGGGCAAGCTTTCTTT
>TRBJ1-1|TRBV6-6|TRBD1|15|.
CASSQSTGGSSEAFF
TGTGCCAGCAGTCAATCGACAGGGGGCTCCTCTGAAGCTTTCTTT
>TRBJ1-5|TRBV4-1|.|13|.
CASSPRGDQPQHF
TGCGCCAGCAGCCCGAGAGGGGATCAGCCCCAGCATTTT
>TRBJ2-5|TRBV28|TRBD2|17|.
CASIPWSASGYQETQYF
TGTGCCAGCATCCCGTGGTCGGCTAGCGGGTACCAAGAGACCCAGTACTTC
>TRBJ2-2|TRBV28|TRBD2|16|.
CASSLFETSGTGELFF
TGTGCCAGCAGTTTATTTGAGACTAGCGGCACCGGGGAGCTGTTTTTT
>TRBJ1-1|TRBV30|.|11|.
CAWDRGSEAFF
TGTGCCTGGGATAGGGGTTCTGAAGCTTTCTTT
>TRBJ1-5|TRBV19|.|14|.
CASSMGQMNQPQHF
TGTGCCAGTAGTATGGGTCAGATGAATCAGCCCCAGCATTTT
>TRBJ1-2|TRBV4-1|.|12|.
CASWNGVYGYTF
TGCGCCAGCTGGAACGGGGTCTATGGCTACACCTTC
>TRBJ1-4|TRBV9|.|13|few
CASSGGLNEKLFF
TGTGCCAGCAGCGGGGGATTAAATGAAAAACTGTTTTTT
>TRBJ2-1|TRBV27|TRBD2|14|.
CASTSGLAGNEQFF
TGTGCCAGCACCTCGGGACTAGCGGGCAATGAGCAGTTCTTC
>TRBJ2-7|TRBV11-2|TRBD2|14|.
CASSLGGSLYEQYF
TGTGCCAGCAGCTTAGGCGGGAGCCTCTACGAGCAGTACTTC
>TRBJ1-4|TRBV19|.|15|once
CASSPLHLTNEKLFF
TGTGCCAGTAGTCCCCTACACCTAACTAATGAAAAACTGTTTTTT
>TRBJ2-6|TRBV5-5|.|15|.
CASSFPLSGANVLTF
TGTGCCAGCAGCTTTCCATTGTCTGGGGCCAACGTCCTGACTTTC